This T cell receptor (beta chain) comes out of a study of blood T cells in healthy people across ages (dated by TCRdb to about 2015). Regarding the study in general: In model experiments, template switching captured roughly one uniquely barcoded TCR beta cDNA molecule for every two T cells. Using the same blood draw, the study looked at two additional independent replicas of 1 million unique cDNA reads for two donors, one aged 18 to 30 and the other aged 80 or older. The donors were divided into four age groups: young (average approximately 17 years), middle-aged (about 40), aged (about 60) and long-lived (about 79). The study measured age-related changes in TCR beta repertoire diversity using deep sequencing normalized with unique cDNA molecular identifiers. To avoid experimental bias, donors of different ages were spread randomly across the sequencing lanes.

From cysteine to phenylalanine, the CDR3 is 14 amino acids long. Just CDR3 DNA is preserved here, 42 bases in frame from base 1. The germline V gene (reference sequence) gives CDR1 as DFQATT and CDR2 as SNEGSKA. Trimming removed 4 bases from V and 3 bases from J; the gene matches leave 7 bases unexplained. Remarks on this clonotype: There is no known antigen for this receptor. It has no much larger one-base neighbor in the sample; base qualities were not kept.

Donors were 30 to 45 systemically healthy Caucasian individuals from Russia aged roughly 6 to 100 years. Each donor gave 8 to 10 milliliters of peripheral blood, drawn into EDTA-treated Vacutainer tubes. Ficoll-Paque density-gradient centrifugation was used to isolate PBMCs, with at least 6.5 million per sample. Trizol reagent was used to extract total RNA from PBMCs, with at least 5.5 micrograms per sample. Naive CD45RAhigh/CD27high T cell percentages were measured by flow cytometry on a PBMC aliquot from every donor. General findings and caveats noted by the study authors: The percentage of naive T cells measured by flow cytometry correlated strongly with observed TCR beta diversity. As age increased, observed TCR beta diversity per million T cells dropped in a roughly linear way, and a significant reduction was already evident by age about 40. Because donor CMV infection status was unknown, age-related changes in expanded clonotypes were potentially confounded. Compared with the aged group, more naive CD4+ T cells, fewer expanded clones and increased TCR diversity were shown by the long-lived group, suggesting age selection. Estimates of total diversity based on one million sequenced T cells were considered lower bounds and underestimates. Since profiling was done on bulk unsorted PBMCs, naive and antigen-experienced compartments could not be conclusively compared.

Library method: 5' RACE. The instrument was an Illumina HiSeq 2500. A second PCR of about 7 to 12 cycles was performed with a sample-barcoded 5' primer and a J-beta primer mix. A template-switch 5' adaptor carrying 12 random nucleotides introduced a unique molecular identifier onto each TCR beta cDNA molecule. At least 2.5 million CDR3-containing paired-end reads were obtained from each sample. First-strand cDNA synthesis was performed from all RNA using the Mint cDNA synthesis kit, with priming by a TRBC-specific oligonucleotide. After uracil-DNA glycosylase treatment, a first 18-cycle PCR used universal primers M1SS and BC2_uni_R on all cDNA. In the paper's pipeline: Each sample was normalized by randomly selecting 1 million high-quality reads, each carrying a distinct molecular identifier. Instead of being binned into consensus sequences, reads that shared molecular identifiers were thrown out. MiTCR, with a Q25 quality threshold and the strictest error-elimination algorithm, was used for CDR3 identification, clonotype clustering and error correction. A nonparametric unseen species model with Euler transformation was used to estimate lower-bound total TCR beta diversity. The raw public reads went through TCRdb reprocessing: fastp at Q25, MiXCR clone calling, in-frame beta chains kept. Each record represents a unique CDR3 protein, reported with the most common genes and DNA among its rows. V and J calls and clone size were set by TCRdb, not the authors. The sample table lists roughly 2 million distinct CDR3 sequences, around 48% of them with a count of one. The ten largest account for roughly 2% of the sample.

Input material: blood. This receptor was taken from a woman aged 40 to 50 in good health. Recombination connected TRBV20-1 to TRBJ2-7, with TRBD2 matching 9 junction bases. The DNA sequence is given as TGCAGTGCTACCCTAGCGGGGCGGAGCTACGAGCAGTACTTC. The translation is CSATLAGRSYEQYF.